These 3 T cell receptor beta chains were all obtained from the same sample, sequenced in a study of T cell changes during pregnancy in multiple sclerosis. Data came from immunoSEQ multiplex PCR; TCRdb stores just in-frame clones and leaves some out. The data show around 100,000 clones, 92% seen once. The sequencing here drew on peripheral blood, taken after pregnancy. The receptors here all came from a female donor with multiple sclerosis, enrolled in a pregnancy study.

The rearrangement joins TRBV7-9 to TRBJ1-3; 9 bases map to TRBD1. The trim removed 8 bases at V and 7 bases at J, leaving 6 bases unmatched. The CDR3 runs to 13 residues. Germline assignment: CDR1 SEHNR and CDR2 FQNEAQ (reference sequence). The CDR3 DNA sequence: TGTGCCAGCGGGGACAGGGCAAGGAACACCATATATTTT. This sequence encodes CASGDRARNTIYF.

This chain's CDR3 is CASSPLEGARTEAFF. The DNA for the CDR3 is TGTGCCAGCTCACCATTAGAGGGGGCGCGAACTGAAGCTTTCTTT. This sequence joins TRBV18 and TRBJ1-1, with 7 nucleotides matching TRBD1. The CDR3 is 15 residues long. Germline trimming cut 2 bases from V and 5 bases from J; bases unmatched to any gene: 8. Germline CDR1 is KGHSH and CDR2 is LQKENI.

V usage is TRBV29-1 and J usage is TRBJ2-2, with 9 bases fitting TRBD2. The ends lost 4 bases at V and 0 bases at J; junction bases unmatched: 3. CDR1 and CDR2 from the germline V gene are SQVTM and ANQGSEA. This CDR3 has 15 residues. The CDR3 nucleotides read TGCAGCGTTGTTAGCGGGGGCCCGAACACCGGGGAGCTGTTTTTT. Residues: CSVVSGGPNTGELFF.